Following are 9 T cell receptor beta chains from one sample sequenced in a study of cytomegalovirus exposure and HLA in healthy donors. A multiplex PCR was run with 60 Vbeta primers and 13 Jbeta primers. The assay was immunoSEQ multiplex PCR, and TCRdb's table has in-frame clones only and misses some. The table has more than 95,000 clones, 10% to 15% seen once. The sequencing input was PBMCs. These TCRs come from a middle-aged man in good health and CMV-seropositive.

There are a few counts of this clone. This sequence joins TRBV6-1 and TRBJ1-2, with TRBD1 as a possible D gene (6 bases). This CDR3 region has 14 residues. Germline lookup yields CDR1 MNHNS and CDR2 SASEGT. The ends were cut back, 6 bases at V and 7 bases at J, with 18 bases in the middle. In nucleotides, the CDR3 is TGTGCCAGCAGCCTAGAAGGACAGTTACCTGGCTACACCTTC. Its translation is CASSLEGQLPGYTF.

This chain links TRBV7-9 with TRBJ1-1, with D unresolved. This CDR3 has 15 residues. Germline CDR1 and CDR2: SEHNR and FQNEAQ (reference sequence). V was trimmed by 2 bases and J by 0 bases, leaving 10 bases between them. CDR3 loop: CASSLIGSVNTEAFF. The CDR3 DNA follows: TGTGCCAGCAGCTTAATAGGCAGCGTGAACACTGAAGCTTTCTTT.

This clone was observed a handful of times. The chain uses TRBV10-2 and TRBJ1-1, with D unresolved. This CDR3 contains 13 residues. Germline V gene lookup returns CDR1 WSHSY and CDR2 SAAADI. V lost 3 bases and J 1 base, leaving 6 bases between the germline ends. This CDR3 is CASSDSRNTEAFF. The CDR3 nucleotides read TGCGCCAGCAGTGATTCCAGGAACACTGAAGCTTTCTTT.

The rearrangement joins TRBV28 to TRBJ1-2; the match to TRBD1 covers 11 bases. The CDR3 runs 15 residues. The germline V gene has CDR1 MDHEN and CDR2 SYDVKM. Trimming at V came to 5 bases and at J to 5 bases, leaving 7 bases not matched to a gene. The CDR3 loop reads CASSARTGGWYGYTF. The DNA for the CDR3 is TGTGCCAGCAGTGCGCGGACAGGGGGCTGGTATGGCTACACCTTC.

This clone has only one observation. The V call is TRBV6-1, the J call TRBJ1-1; D call uncertain. Deletions cut 3 bases from V and 3 bases from J, with 11 bases between. The CDR3 is 14 residues long. Germline V gene sequence: CDR1 MNHNS, CDR2 SASEGT. The CDR3 nucleotides are TGTGCCAGCAGTGAGCGTAGTGATGACACTGAAGCTTTCTTT. This sequence encodes CASSERSDDTEAFF.

V gene TRBV14 combines with J gene TRBJ2-1; D may be TRBD2 (6 bases). CDR1 is SGHDN and CDR2 is FVKESK in the germline V gene. Deletions cut 1 base from V and 12 bases from J, with 19 bases between. The CDR3 has 15 residues. This chain's CDR3 is CASSQGGARGFPQFF. The CDR3 coding sequence is TGTGCCAGCAGCCAAGGTGGGGCCCGGGGGTTTCCGCAGTTCTTC.

This sequence joins TRBV19 and TRBJ1-2; D might be TRBD1 (6 bases). V was pared by 3 bases and J by 2 bases, with 13 bases between. Looked up from germline, CDR1 is LNHDA and CDR2 is SQIVND (reference sequence). This CDR3 is 15 amino acids long. CDR3 coding DNA: TGTGCCAGTAGTATTACCGGGACACCCAACTATGGCTACACCTTC. Amino acids: CASSITGTPNYGYTF.

The V gene is TRBV10-1, the J gene TRBJ2-3; TRBD1 agrees at 7 bases. The CDR3 runs 17 residues. CDR1 and CDR2 (germline): WNHNN, SYGVQD (reference sequence). The J segment lost 1 base and the V segment lost 4 bases, leaving 11 bases of the junction unmatched. The CDR3 bases are TGCGCCAGCAGTGCCCCGACAGGGTCCGGCGGCACAGATACGCAGTATTTT. It encodes CASSAPTGSGGTDTQYF.

The chain has TRBV5-1 and TRBJ2-1; TRBD1 matches 7 bases. Trimming took 0 bases from V and 3 from J; bases not matched to a gene: 6. From germline, CDR1 is SGHRS and CDR2 YFSETQ. The CDR3 is 16 amino acids. CDR3 nucleotides: TGCGCCAGCAGCTTGGGAGGGGGCAACCTCTACAATGAGCAGTTCTTC. It codes for CASSLGGGNLYNEQFF.